This is a list of T cell receptor beta chains from one sample in a study of cytomegalovirus exposure and HLA in healthy donors. Measured with immunoSEQ multiplex PCR; TCRdb has only the in-frame clones, and not every one. The data show approximately 160,000 clones, about 63% seen once. Input material: PBMCs. These receptors all come from a woman aged 40 to 50 in good health and CMV-seropositive. The CDR3 runs from the conserved cysteine through the conserved F or W. A D gene is named only where the DNA matches it firmly. A clone size is listed for some rows: how often the clone was seen (once, few, many), or a class if it is expanded.

>once|TRBJ2-3|TRBV7-2|TRBD1
TGTGCCAGCAGGGGACAGGGGGTGGGAACAGATACGCAGTATTTT
CASRGQGVGTDTQYF
>.|TRBJ1-5|TRBV18|.
TGTGCCAGCTCACCACAGGGAGCTAATCAGCCCCAGCATTTT
CASSPQGANQPQHF
>.|TRBJ2-3|TRBV5-6|.
TGTGCCAGCAGCTTGGCGGGGGGGACAGATCCGCAGTATTTT
CASSLAGGTDPQYF
>once|TRBJ2-7|TRBV5-4|TRBD2
TGTGCCAGCAGCCTCCGAACTAGCGGGAGAATCTCCTACGAGCAGTACTTC
CASSLRTSGRISYEQYF
>few|TRBJ1-6|TRBV5-4|.
TGTGCCAGCAGCTGGGGGGGGGTGAGGAATTCACCCCTCCACTTT
CASSWGGVRNSPLHF
>once|TRBJ2-1|TRBV19|.
TGTGCCAGTAGTATAGATCTCACGGACTTCTACAATGAGCAGTTCTTC
CASSIDLTDFYNEQFF
>.|TRBJ1-4|TRBV28|.
TGTGCCAGCAGGGCCGGGGGTGAAAAACTGTTTTTT
CASRAGGEKLFF
>.|TRBJ1-1|TRBV5-6|.
TGTGCCAGCAGCCGCCGGGATGAAGCTTTCTTT
CASSRRDEAFF
>.|TRBJ2-3|TRBV6-4|.
TGTGCCAGCAGTGTCGGAGTTTCAGATACGCAGTATTTT
CASSVGVSDTQYF
>.|TRBJ2-7|TRBV25-1|TRBD1
TGTGCCAGCAGGGATTGGACAGGGGTTTACGAGCAGTACTTC
CASRDWTGVYEQYF
>few|TRBJ1-5|TRBV10-3|.
TGTGCCATCAGTGAGGGGGCAACAGGGCCTAATCAGCCCCAGCATTTT
CAISEGATGPNQPQHF
>.|TRBJ2-6|TRBV27|.
TGTGCCAGCAGCTTTGGGAGGAGATGGGGCTCTGGGGCCAACGTCCTGACTTTC
CASSFGRRWGSGANVLTF
>.|TRBJ1-1|TRBV7-9|.
TGTGCCAGCAGCCGAGTTGAAGCTTTCTTT
CASSRVEAFF
>.|TRBJ2-5|TRBV5-5|TRBD1
TGTGCCAGCATCCGGGACAGGTCGGGGACCCAGTACTTC
CASIRDRSGTQYF
>.|TRBJ2-7|TRBV28|TRBD1
TGTGCCAGCAGTCCAGGAGACACAGGGGGCTTGTACGAGCAGTACTTC
CASSPGDTGGLYEQYF
>.|TRBJ1-3|TRBV5-8|.
TGTGCCAGCAGCTCCTCAGGGGCCTCTGGAAACACCATATATTTT
CASSSSGASGNTIYF
>.|TRBJ1-3|TRBV28|.
TGTGCCAGCAGAGCAGGGGCTGGAAACACCATATATTTT
CASRAGAGNTIYF
>.|TRBJ2-5|TRBV6-5|.
TGTGCCAGCAGTGCCCAACTAGTCAGAGAGACCCAGTACTTC
CASSAQLVRETQYF
>.|TRBJ2-2|TRBV6-6|.
TGTGCCAGCAGTCCTAGGGGGAGGGAGCTGTTTTTT
CASSPRGRELFF
>.|TRBJ2-2|TRBV18|TRBD2
TGTGCCAGCTCTGGACTAGCGGGGCTCAACACCGGGGAGCTGTTTTTT
CASSGLAGLNTGELFF
>.|TRBJ2-1|TRBV28|TRBD1
TGTGCCAGCACGGACAGGGGATACTACAATGAGCAGTTCTTC
CASTDRGYYNEQFF
>once|TRBJ1-5|TRBV27|.
TGTGCCAGCAGCAAACGGACAGAAAATCAGCCCCAGCATTTT
CASSKRTENQPQHF
>.|TRBJ2-3|TRBV6-4|TRBD1
TGTGCCAGCTCACAGGGGGGCACAGATACGCAGTATTTT
CASSQGGTDTQYF
>.|TRBJ2-1|TRBV18|.
TGTGCCAGCTCACCACTTTTAGGGGACTACAATGAGCAGTTCTTC
CASSPLLGDYNEQFF
>few|TRBJ2-2|TRBV9|.
TGTGCCAGCAGCGCCACGACTTCTACCGGGGAGCTGTTTTTT
CASSATTSTGELFF
>few|TRBJ2-1|TRBV7-9|TRBD1
TGTGCCAGCAGCTCCGCCGGGACAGCCTACAATGAGCAGTTCTTC
CASSSAGTAYNEQFF
>.|TRBJ2-5|TRBV5-1|TRBD2
TGCGCCAGCAGCTCCGGGATACGGACTAGCGGGGATGGGGAGACCCAGTACTTC
CASSSGIRTSGDGETQYF
>.|TRBJ2-3|TRBV6-6|TRBD2
TGTGCCAGCAGTTCGGGGGGGGAGGATACGCAGTATTTT
CASSSGGEDTQYF
>few|TRBJ1-2|TRBV5-1|.
TGCGCCAGCAGCTCTGGGACCGCAGCTGGGACTGACTATGGCTACACCTTC
CASSSGTAAGTDYGYTF
>.|TRBJ1-4|TRBV25-1|.
TGTGCCAGCAGTGAATCTACAGGGCGAGAAAAACTGTTTTTT
CASSESTGREKLFF
>.|TRBJ1-1|TRBV19|.
TGTGCCAGTAGTATCTCGGGGGTCATGAACACTGAAGCTTTCTTT
CASSISGVMNTEAFF
>once|TRBJ2-3|TRBV2|.
TGTGCCAGCAGTGAGGCAGGGGGAGGGCAGTATTTT
CASSEAGGGQYF
>.|TRBJ2-2|TRBV19|.
TGTGCCAGTAGTATAGCCCACAGCCATAACACCGGGGAGCTGTTTTTT
CASSIAHSHNTGELFF
>.|TRBJ2-1|TRBV2|TRBD2
TGTGCCAGCATTGGAGCTAGCGGGGGGGCTTTTAAGGGTGAGCAGTTCTTC
CASIGASGGAFKGEQFF
>.|TRBJ1-4|TRBV11-2|TRBD1
TGTGCCAGCAGCTACGGGACAGGGGGCGATGAAAAACTGTTTTTT
CASSYGTGGDEKLFF
>once|TRBJ2-1|TRBV28|TRBD2
TGTGCCAGCAGTTCGGTGGCGGGAGGGCCTCGTGAGCAGTTCTTC
CASSSVAGGPREQFF
>.|TRBJ2-1|TRBV4-3|TRBD2
TGCGCCAGCAGCCCGGGGGGTAGGGATGAGCAGTTCTTC
CASSPGGRDEQFF
>.|TRBJ2-7|TRBV6-1|.
TGTGCCAGCAGGGGGGCAGGGTCACACTACGAGCAGTACTTC
CASRGAGSHYEQYF
>.|TRBJ1-6|TRBV2|.
TGTGCCAGCAGTGAACAGGGGACGGGGCAGGGCTCACCCCTCCACTTT
CASSEQGTGQGSPLHF
>.|TRBJ2-3|TRBV2|TRBD1
TGTGCCAGCAGTGCGGGGACAGGGGGGCCGAATACGCAGTATTTT
CASSAGTGGPNTQYF
>.|TRBJ2-1|TRBV12-2|.
TGTGCAAGTCGCTTAGAAGCGCCTAGCGGGGCGCAAGGGGTGAATGAGCAGTTCTTC
CASRLEAPSGAQGVNEQFF
>.|TRBJ2-5|TRBV28|.
TGTGCCAGCAGTTTAGCGGGGACAGTTTCACAAGAGACCCAGTACTTC
CASSLAGTVSQETQYF
>.|TRBJ1-4|TRBV4-3|.
TGCGCCAGCAGCTGGACAGCCGTAGCAACTAATGAAAAACTGTTTTTT
CASSWTAVATNEKLFF
>few|TRBJ1-3|TRBV28|TRBD1
TGTGCCAGCAGTTTAGACAGGGCTCTTTCTGGAAACACCATATATTTT
CASSLDRALSGNTIYF
>once|TRBJ2-5|TRBV6-6|TRBD2
TGTGCCAGCGGGATGGGCGGGGGGAAAGAGACCCAGTACTTC
CASGMGGGKETQYF
>few|TRBJ2-7|TRBV10-3|.
TGTGCCATCATGCGCGACAGGGACTCCGAGCAGTACTTC
CAIMRDRDSEQYF
>.|TRBJ2-1|TRBV9|TRBD2
TGTGCCAGCAGCGCGGCCGGGACTAGCGGGATGAATGAGCAGTTCTTC
CASSAAGTSGMNEQFF
>.|TRBJ1-1|TRBV11-3|.
TGTGCCAGCAGCTTAGCGGGTGGACAGGCTTTCTTT
CASSLAGGQAFF
>.|TRBJ2-1|TRBV7-8|TRBD2
TGTGCCAGCAGCCCCCCGACGGGACTAGCGAACTACAATGAGCAGTTCTTC
CASSPPTGLANYNEQFF
>.|TRBJ2-1|TRBV2|TRBD2
TGTGCCAGCAATCAGGCGGGGGGCTCCTACAATGAGCAGTTCTTC
CASNQAGGSYNEQFF
>.|TRBJ2-2|TRBV12-5|TRBD1
TGTGCTAGTGGTCGACAGGGTACGAGGACCGGGGAGCTGTTTTTT
CASGRQGTRTGELFF